The clone carrying this T cell receptor beta chain was picked up many times. Its specificity is unknown. This entry comes from a study of CD8 T cells in ankylosing spondylitis. Study outcomes and limitations: Blood of patients with ankylosing spondylitis appeared to be characterized by a TCR beta motif of several highly homologous variants.

TCRdb recomputed calls from the 5' RACE reads with MiXCR, one row per CDR3 protein. The sample includes 200,000 to 250,000 distinct CDR3 sequences, roughly 18% of them seen just once. Losses at the gene ends were 0 bases for V and 5 bases for J; bases not matched to a gene: 6. The CDR3 is made up of 16 amino acids. Germline loops: CDR1 LGHDT, CDR2 YNNKEL (reference sequence). Material for sequencing was blood, either unsorted or a sorted T cell fraction (not recorded which). This clonotype originated in a male donor with ankylosing spondylitis. V usage is TRBV3-1 and J usage is TRBJ2-5; 10 bases match TRBD2. The CDR3 coding sequence is TGTGCCAGCAGCCAAGAGGTGGCTAGCGGGAGTGAGACCCAGTACTTC. It is translated as CASSQEVASGSETQYF.